These 20 T cell receptor beta chains were all obtained from the same sample, sequenced in a study of CD8 T cells in Susac syndrome. Random hexamers primed reverse transcription of 0.5 to 1 ug RNA. TCRdb recomputed calls from the immunoSEQ multiplex PCR reads with MiXCR, one row per CDR3 protein. This repertoire shows 70,000 to 95,000 distinct CDR3 sequences, nearly 95% found once; its top ten account for approximately 0.94%. Sequenced input: CD8+ T cells from PBMCs. Every receptor here comes from a human donor with Susac syndrome.

The chain is built from TRBV29-1 and TRBJ2-7; D is perhaps TRBD1 (6 bases). V lost 6 bases, J lost 3 bases, and 18 bases lay in between. CDR1 and CDR2 from the germline V gene are SQVTM and ANQGSEA. The CDR3 is made up of 14 amino acids. DNA of the CDR3: TGCAGCGTCCCGGGCCCTAGGGGGATCTACGAGCAGTACTTC. The encoded protein is CSVPGPRGIYEQYF.

This clonotype was detected only once. V is TRBV5-1 and J is TRBJ1-2; D call uncertain. This CDR3 is 13 amino acids long. V was cut by 6 bases and J by 4 bases, with 13 bases left in between. Germline V gene lookup returns CDR1 SGHRS and CDR2 YFSETQ. CDR3 residues: CASTPSPSYGYTF. CDR3 bases: TGCGCCAGCACCCCCTCCCCAAGCTATGGCTACACCTTC.

The V call is TRBV12-3 or TRBV12-4, the J call TRBJ1-1, with 8 positions matching TRBD1. J was trimmed by 4 bases and V by 5 bases; bases with no gene match: 15. This CDR3 contains 17 residues. CDR3 residues: CASSLTGVKHVVTEAFF. The CDR3 nucleotides are TGTGCCAGCAGTCTGACAGGGGTTAAGCATGTGGTCACTGAAGCTTTCTTT.

The chain couples TRBV27 to TRBJ2-2; unclear D gene. Per the germline V gene, CDR1 is MNHEY and CDR2 is SMNVEV (reference sequence). The CDR3 has 17 amino acids. The V and J ends lost 4 bases and 5 bases respectively, with 20 bases between them. For the CDR3, the DNA is TGTGCCAGCAGTTCAAACGTCCTGGGTGCACGGACCGGGGAGCTGTTTTTT. Protein sequence: CASSSNVLGARTGELFF.

This clonotype has just a few counts. This chain connects TRBV11-2 to TRBJ2-3; D is uncertain. CDR3 length: 14 residues. V gave up 7 bases and J gave up 0 bases, with 11 bases separating them. Germline CDR1 SGHAT, CDR2 FQNNGV. CDR3 amino acids: CASMTTPSTDTQYF. The CDR3 bases are TGTGCCAGCATGACCACGCCCAGCACAGATACGCAGTATTTT.

J is TRBJ2-3 and V is TRBV30, with D possibly TRBD1 on 6 matching bases. The ends were cut back, 4 bases at V and 0 bases at J, with 14 bases in the middle. Germline V lookup: CDR1 GTSNPN, CDR2 SVGIG (reference sequence). CDR3 length: 15 amino acids. The DNA of the CDR3 is TGTGCCTGGACTACCGGGACATCAAGCACAGATACGCAGTATTTT. As protein: CAWTTGTSSTDTQYF.

CDR3 sequence (DNA): TGTGCCAGCAGCTTGAACAGGGGATTGATTAGCAATCAGCCCCAGCATTTT. Protein: CASSLNRGLISNQPQHF. The chain uses TRBV5-6 and TRBJ1-5; 7 nucleotides agree with TRBD1. V lost 1 base and J lost 0; bases outside the gene matches: 7. The germline CDR1 and CDR2 sequences are SGHDT and YYEEEE. The CDR3 runs 17 residues.

The chain couples TRBV20-1 to TRBJ2-5, with D maybe TRBD2 (5 bases). Germline CDR1 and CDR2: DFQATT and SNEGSKA (reference sequence). This CDR3 contains 15 residues. Trimming removed 3 bases from V and 5 bases from J, with 19 bases in between. CDR3 region: CSASEGRLTQETQYF. The CDR3 region has the DNA TGCAGTGCTAGCGAGGGCCGTCTCACCCAGGAGACCCAGTACTTC.

The rearrangement links TRBV19 to TRBJ2-7; D is uncertain. The ends were cut back, 3 bases at V and 5 bases at J, with 14 bases in the middle. This CDR3 spans 14 amino acids. CDR1 and CDR2 (germline): LNHDA, SQIVND (reference sequence). The chain's CDR3 is CASSIRADRDEQYF. The CDR3 region has the DNA TGTGCCAGTAGTATCCGCGCGGATCGCGACGAGCAGTACTTC.

The genes are TRBV15 and TRBJ2-5; D uncertain. V was pared by 3 bases and J by 3 bases, with 8 bases between. The CDR3 consists of 13 residues. Germline V gene lookup returns CDR1 LNHNV and CDR2 YYDKDF (reference sequence). The CDR3: CATSSPPEETQYF. CDR3 coding DNA: TGTGCCACCAGCAGTCCCCCCGAAGAGACCCAGTACTTC.

The count of this clonotype is one. The chain carries TRBV29-1 and TRBJ1-4; D not certain. The CDR3 is 12 residues long. CDR1 is SQVTM, CDR2 ANQGSEA, per germline. The germline V and J ends were trimmed by 5 bases and 8 bases, with 12 bases remaining between them. The CDR3 loop is CSVSDWGEKLFF. The CDR3 region has the DNA TGCAGCGTTTCGGACTGGGGAGAAAAACTGTTTTTT.

The chain is built from TRBV7-8 and TRBJ2-3; 8 bases line up with TRBD2. Germline trimming cut 0 bases from V and 0 bases from J; bases unmatched to any gene: 11. The CDR3 spans 19 residues. Germline lookup yields CDR1 SGHVS and CDR2 FQNEAQ. CDR3 coding DNA: TGTGCCAGCAGCTTAGCCTTAATCGGGGGGGCCTTGAGCACAGATACGCAGTATTTT. This encodes CASSLALIGGALSTDTQYF.

The J gene is TRBJ2-6, the V gene TRBV7-6, with D perhaps TRBD1 (6 bases). Germline CDR1 and CDR2: SGHVS and FNYEAQ. CDR3 length: 17 residues. Trimming stripped 5 bases from V and 0 bases from J, with 14 bases between. CDR3 nucleotides: TGTGCCAGCAGCCAAGAGGACAGAGCCTCTGGGGCCAACGTCCTGACTTTC. Protein: CASSQEDRASGANVLTF.

CDR3 bases: TGCGCCAGCAGCCAAGAAAAGGACAGTTCCTACGAGCAGTACTTC. Protein product: CASSQEKDSSYEQYF. The V and J genes are TRBV4-3 and TRBJ2-7, with TRBD1 as a possible D gene (6 bases). Germline values: CDR1 LGHNA, CDR2 YSLEER. Trimming shortened V by 0 bases and J by 1 base, and 10 bases separated the two germline ends. The CDR3 length is 15 residues.

This clonotype appeared a single time. The chain links TRBV4-3 to TRBJ2-2; D uncertain. Germline lookup yields CDR1 LGHNA and CDR2 YSLEER. Trimming left V 5 bases short and J 8 bases short, with 12 bases between. The CDR3 is made up of 13 amino acids. The CDR3 spells CASSYTGIGELFF. CDR3 DNA: TGCGCCAGCAGCTACACTGGAATAGGGGAGCTGTTTTTT.

The CDR3 DNA reads as TGTGCCAGCAGCCCACGGAACGGGGAAGAGACCCAGTACTTC. Its translation is CASSPRNGEETQYF. The chain uses TRBV7-9 and TRBJ2-5; tentative D call: TRBD2 (5 bases). V dropped 5 bases and J dropped 3 bases, with 13 bases sitting between them. The CDR3 is made up of 14 amino acids. Germline CDR1 and CDR2: SEHNR and FQNEAQ (reference sequence).

This clonotype appeared once. As DNA, the CDR3 is TGTGCCAGCAGCCTGGGGACCTTCTATGGCTACACCTTC. It is translated as CASSLGTFYGYTF. The gene calls are TRBV5-6 and TRBJ1-2; a possible D gene is TRBD1 (5 bases). This CDR3 has 13 amino acids. Trimming took off 4 bases at V and 4 bases at J, with 11 bases between the two ends. Germline CDR1 is SGHDT and CDR2 is YYEEEE.

V and J are TRBV15 and TRBJ2-3; the D gene is possibly TRBD2 (6 bases). This CDR3 comprises 14 residues. Germline values: CDR1 LNHNV, CDR2 YYDKDF (reference sequence). V was shortened by 3 bases and J by 7 bases, with 14 bases between the two germline ends. The CDR3 protein is CATSSQSTSYTQYF. The CDR3 DNA reads as TGTGCCACCAGCAGTCAATCAACTAGCTATACGCAGTATTTT.

The V call is TRBV5-1, the J call TRBJ2-7; TRBD1 is a possible D gene (6 bases). There are 15 residues in the CDR3. Germline CDR1 and CDR2: SGHRS and YFSETQ. V lost 0 bases and J lost 2, with 12 bases in between. CDR3 nucleotide sequence: TGCGCCAGCAGCTTGGATTATGGGACACCCTACGAGCAGTACTTC. It yields the protein CASSLDYGTPYEQYF. Combining the CDR3 with reference TRBV5-1 and TRBJ2-7 gives the whole variable domain KAGVTQTPRYLIKTRGQQVTLSCSPISGHRSVSWYQQTPGQGLQFLFEYFSETQRNKGNFPGRFSGRQFSNSRSEMNVSTLELGDSALYLCASSLDYGTPYEQYFGPGTRLTVT.

This chain joins TRBV28 and TRBJ2-3; no clear D. Germline V gene lookup returns CDR1 MDHEN and CDR2 SYDVKM. V lost 8 bases and J 0 bases, leaving 12 bases between the germline ends. The CDR3 loop spans 14 amino acids. CDR3: CASCRVASTDTQYF. Written as DNA, the CDR3 is TGTGCCAGCTGTAGAGTCGCTAGCACAGATACGCAGTATTTT.